This T cell receptor (beta chain) was identified during a study of blood T cell repertoires in COVID-19. Study-level information: The study drew acute and convalescent COVID-19 samples from the United States, Italy and Spain. T cells, B-cell-depleted T cells, or PBMCs provided the cDNA or gDNA that served as material.

While infection was still active, Seattle patients were enrolled and then followed longitudinally. Germline CDR1 and CDR2: MDHEN and SYDVKM. The CDR3 length is 15 residues. With V trimmed by 5 bases and J by 4 bases, 10 bases remained unmatched. Authors' processing steps: Amplification of reference gene primers was used by the study to estimate nucleated cell counts. The assay was immunoSEQ multiplex PCR, and TCRdb's table has in-frame clones only and misses some. V and J calls and clone size are given by that table; D and trimming were obtained from the DNA. The table lists some 400,000 clones, approximately 89% of them singletons.

The specimen sequenced was peripheral blood. The J gene is TRBJ2-7, the V gene TRBV28; 8 bases fit TRBD1. The sequence was collected from a woman younger than 45 with COVID-19, enrolled during active disease. CDR3 sequence reads: CASSPDRGSFYEQYF. Here the CDR3 DNA reads TGTGCCAGCAGTCCCGACAGGGGTAGTTTTTACGAGCAGTACTTC.